The clone carrying this TCR beta chain came up once. The data originate from a study of blood T cell repertoires in COVID-19. As for the study in general: Some COVID-19 samples were acute and others convalescent; all came from the United States, Italy and Spain. Nucleic acid was either cDNA or gDNA, and it came from T cells, B-cell-depleted T cells, or PBMCs.

Authors' data handling: Nucleated cell counts were estimated from reference gene primer amplification. Repertoires were generated with immunoSEQ multiplex PCR, while TCRdb's copy carries only in-frame clones and drops some. Clone size and V and J calls were adopted from that table, with D and trimming inferred from the DNA. The sample includes some 30,000 clones, 89% of them seen just once. Trimming took 6 bases from V and 2 from J, leaving 15 bases between them. The length of the CDR3 is 15 residues. Germline CDR1 is SEHNR and CDR2 is FQNEAQ (reference sequence). The chain has TRBV7-9 and TRBJ2-3, with D possibly TRBD1 on 5 matching bases. The TCR originated in a human donor in a cohort sampled during active COVID-19. What was sequenced was peripheral blood. The CDR3 here is CASRPLRDPTDTQYF. The CDR3 DNA reads TGTGCCAGCAGGCCCCTCAGGGATCCCACAGATACGCAGTATTTT.